The 14 T cell receptor beta chains reported below all come from one sample, sequenced in a study of blood T cell repertoires in COVID-19. Here immunoSEQ multiplex PCR was the method, and the copy in TCRdb shows in-frame clones only, minus some. The sample records approximately 300,000 clones, about 86% being singletons. The source material was peripheral blood. All receptors derive from a woman aged 45-65 years with acute or convalescent COVID-19.

V is TRBV6-5 and J is TRBJ2-3, with D maybe TRBD2 (5 bases). Trimming took 6 bases from V and 0 from J, leaving 10 bases between them. The length of the CDR3 is 14 residues. The V gene's germline CDR1 is MNHEY and CDR2 SVGAGI. CDR3 sequence: CASRPEASTDTQYF. In DNA form, the CDR3 reads TGTGCCAGCAGGCCGGAGGCTAGCACAGATACGCAGTATTTT.

This chain connects TRBV10-2 to TRBJ2-7; D remains unclear. Germline CDR1 WSHSY, CDR2 SAAADI. The V and J ends lost 8 bases and 4 bases respectively, with 12 bases between them. This CDR3 is built from 12 residues. The CDR3 DNA reads as TGCGCCAGCTTAGTAAAAAATTACGAGCAGTACGTC. Amino acid sequence: CASLVKNYEQYV.

V and J are TRBV6-2 or TRBV6-3 and TRBJ2-5; 10 nucleotides align to TRBD2. This CDR3 comprises 18 residues. CDR1 is MNHEY and CDR2 is SVGEGT in the germline V gene. Trimming took 5 bases from V and 3 from J; bases not matched to a gene: 15. CDR3 bases: TGTGCCAGCAGTCCGTCTTCCAGGACTAGCGGCCATAAAGAGACCCAGTACTTC. It yields the protein CASSPSSRTSGHKETQYF.

The chain uses TRBV7-2 and TRBJ1-1; D ambiguous. The germline V gene encodes CDR1 SGHTA and CDR2 FQGNSA. The CDR3 is 13 residues long. V was pared by 3 bases and J by 2 bases, with 7 bases between. The CDR3 DNA reads TGTGCCAGCAGCTTCCGGTTCAACACTGAAGCTTTCTTT. This codes for CASSFRFNTEAFF.

The V call is TRBV12-3 or TRBV12-4, the J call TRBJ1-5; D uncertain. Trimming removed 1 base at V and 12 bases at J, with 10 bases between. This CDR3 has 12 residues. This chain's CDR3 is CASSLGMGLQHF. In DNA, the CDR3 is TGTGCCAGCAGTTTAGGGATGGGCCTCCAGCATTTT.

The V and J genes are TRBV6-5 and TRBJ1-5, with D perhaps matching TRBD1 (5 bases). The CDR3 consists of 15 residues. Germline CDR1 reads MNHEY; CDR2 reads SVGAGI. V gave up 7 bases and J gave up 1 base, with 14 bases separating them. CDR3: CASILQGISNQPQHF. As DNA, the CDR3 is TGTGCCAGCATACTTCAGGGTATAAGCAATCAGCCCCAGCATTTT.

The V call is TRBV5-1, the J call TRBJ2-1; perhaps TRBD2 as D (6 bases). The ends were cut back, 0 bases at V and 6 bases at J, with 16 bases in the middle. Germline lookup yields CDR1 SGHRS and CDR2 YFSETQ. The CDR3 consists of 16 residues. CDR3 amino acids: CASSLGGAGSGNEQFF. In DNA, the CDR3 is TGCGCCAGCAGCTTGGGGGGCGCAGGTAGCGGCAATGAGCAGTTCTTC.

The chain joins TRBV7-9 to TRBJ2-3, with D unresolved. This CDR3 spans 12 amino acids. The germline gives CDR1 SEHNR, CDR2 FQNEAQ (reference sequence). Trimming pared 5 bases from V and 6 bases from J, leaving 9 bases between. CDR3 DNA sequence: TGTGCCAGCAGCGCGTCTAGGGATACGCAGTATTTT. Translation gives CASSASRDTQYF.

The CDR3 reads CASSPRHVSGELFF. DNA of the CDR3: TGTGCCAGCAGCCCCCGACACGTCTCCGGGGAGCTGTTTTTT. This chain joins TRBV9 and TRBJ2-2, with D hard to call. The V gene's germline CDR1 is SGDLS and CDR2 YYNGEE. The CDR3 is 14 residues long. V shed 4 bases and J shed 6 bases, with 13 bases lying between them.

This clone was counted between two and nine times. V is TRBV5-6 and J is TRBJ1-5; D is perhaps TRBD1 (6 bases). The CDR3 spans 15 residues. V was pared by 4 bases and J by 4 bases, with 15 bases between. Germline CDR1 SGHDT, CDR2 YYEEEE. The CDR3 region has the DNA TGTGCCAGCAGCGCGACTGACAGGCCGAATCAGCCCCAGCATTTT. Translation: CASSATDRPNQPQHF.

The gene calls are TRBV2 and TRBJ1-2; 9 bases are shared with TRBD1. CDR1 and CDR2 (germline): SNHLY, FYNNEI. The CDR3 sequence is 12 residues long. The J segment lost 5 bases and the V segment lost 6 bases, leaving 1 base of the junction unmatched. The CDR3 protein is CASRGTGYGYTF. In nucleotides, the CDR3 is TGTGCCAGCAGAGGGACAGGGTATGGCTACACCTTC.

This rearrangement joins TRBV2 to TRBJ2-5; TRBD2 matches 8 bases. The CDR3 has 14 amino acids. V dropped 8 bases and J dropped 4; count of bases not matched to a gene: 9. CDR1 and CDR2 from the germline V gene are SNHLY and FYNNEI. CDR3 residues: CASRTGLVGETQYF. The CDR3 DNA reads TGTGCCAGCCGGACGGGACTAGTGGGAGAGACCCAGTACTTC. Combining the CDR3 with reference TRBV2 and TRBJ2-5 gives the whole variable domain EPEVTQTPSHQVTQMGQEVILRCVPISNHLYFYWYRQILGQKVEFLVSFYNNEISEKSEIFDDQFSVERPDGSNFTLKIRSTKLEDSAMYFCASRTGLVGETQYFGPGTRLLVL.

The J gene is TRBJ2-7, the V gene TRBV2; 11 bases line up with TRBD1. The germline CDR1 and CDR2 sequences are SNHLY and FYNNEI. The CDR3 sequence is 14 residues long. With 5 bases clipped from V and 2 bases from J, the junction kept 2 bases outside the gene matches. Here the CDR3 reads CASSMDRGPYEQYF. In nucleotides, the CDR3 is TGTGCCAGCAGTATGGACAGGGGGCCCTACGAGCAGTACTTC.

The CDR3 DNA is TGTGCCAGTAGTGGGGGACAGGGAGACTATGGCTACACCTTC. Its protein is CASSGGQGDYGYTF. This chain links TRBV19 with TRBJ1-2, with 9 bases aligning to TRBD1. V lost 5 bases to trimming and J lost 3 bases; unmatched junction nucleotides: 4. This CDR3 region has 14 residues. The germline V gene has CDR1 LNHDA and CDR2 SQIVND (reference sequence). Based on the CDR3 plus reference TRBV19 and TRBJ1-2, the full variable domain is DGGITQSPKYLFRKEGQNVTLSCEQNLNHDAMYWYRQDPGQGLRLIYYSQIVNDFQKGDIAEGYSVSREKKESFPLTVTSAQKNPTAFYLCASSGGQGDYGYTFGSGTRLTVV.